The 31 T cell receptor beta chains presented below share a single source sample, sequenced in a study of cytomegalovirus exposure and HLA in healthy donors. This PCR relied on a set of 60 Vbeta primers and 13 Jbeta primers. This table comes from immunoSEQ multiplex PCR, and its TCRdb copy is limited to in-frame clones, with some not included. Seen here are approximately 150,000 clones, approximately 81% observed once, and the top ten hold about 2.5%. The specimen was PBMCs. The receptors originated from a man aged 25-45 years in good health and CMV-seropositive.

J is TRBJ2-1 and V is TRBV5-1; TRBD2 matches 7 bases. CDR3 size: 16 residues. V trimming: 0 bases; J trimming: 4 bases; junction bases outside the gene matches: 7. Germline V CDR1 and CDR2: SGHRS, YFSETQ. CDR3 in amino acids: CASSLVGGSLYNEQFF. CDR3 DNA: TGCGCCAGCAGCTTGGTGGGCGGGAGCCTTTACAATGAGCAGTTCTTC.

The chain uses TRBV5-1 and TRBJ2-2, with a possible D match to TRBD2 (6 bases). V was cut by 0 bases and J by 5 bases, with 17 bases left in between. This CDR3 has 17 residues. Germline V gives CDR1 SGHRS, CDR2 YFSETQ. The CDR3 protein is CASSLVWRDEGTGELFF. The CDR3 nucleotides are TGCGCCAGCAGCTTGGTCTGGCGGGACGAAGGAACCGGGGAGCTGTTTTTT.

The chain has TRBV13 and TRBJ2-7, with 7 bases fitting TRBD2. Germline lookup yields CDR1 PRHDT and CDR2 FYEKMQ (reference sequence). V shed 5 bases and J 2 bases; nucleotides not matched to a gene: 9. CDR3 length: 15 residues. CDR3 sequence reads: CASSALSGTAYEQYF. The CDR3 DNA is TGTGCCAGCAGCGCACTAAGCGGGACTGCCTACGAGCAGTACTTC.

The chain combines TRBV19 with TRBJ2-2, with 9 bases matching TRBD2. Germline V gives CDR1 LNHDA, CDR2 SQIVND (reference sequence). The CDR3 runs 13 residues. Losses at the gene ends were 4 bases for V and 7 bases for J; bases not matched to a gene: 1. The DNA for the CDR3 is TGTGCCAGTAGTACTAGCGGGATCGGGGAGCTGTTTTTT. Translation gives CASSTSGIGELFF.

The rearrangement uses TRBV10-3 and TRBJ2-5; the match to TRBD1 covers 7 bases. V shed 6 bases, J shed 5 bases, and the junction held 3 bases outside the gene matches. The CDR3 is 12 amino acids. The germline gives CDR1 ENHRY, CDR2 SYGVKD. The CDR3 DNA follows: TGTGCCATCAGCTCACAGGGGGAGACCCAGTACTTC. This encodes CAISSQGETQYF.

Remarks on this clone: Other nucleotide sequences in the sample specify the same CDR3. J is TRBJ1-6 and V is TRBV6-6; tentatively, D is TRBD1 (5 bases). The length of the CDR3 is 16 residues. CDR1 and CDR2 (germline): MNHNY, SVGAGI (reference sequence). The V gene lost 2 bases and the J gene lost 7 bases, with 15 bases spanning the gap. CDR3 residues: CASSYGSGDRNSPLHF. The CDR3 coding sequence is TGTGCCAGCAGTTACGGTTCGGGGGATAGAAATTCACCCCTCCACTTT.

The chain links TRBV7-2 to TRBJ2-2, with 11 bases aligning to TRBD2. The ends lost 5 bases at V and 6 bases at J; junction bases unmatched: 5. Germline values: CDR1 SGHTA, CDR2 FQGNSA. CDR3 size: 15 residues. CDR3 in DNA: TGTGCCAGCAGCCCTGGACTAGCGGGCGCCGGGGAGCTGTTTTTT. Translating it yields CASSPGLAGAGELFF.

This clone was counted a single time. The chain uses TRBV13 and TRBJ2-1, with 12 nucleotides matching TRBD2. The CDR3 totals 18 residues. Trimming took 0 bases from V and 4 from J; bases not matched to a gene: 7. Germline V gene data show CDR1 as PRHDT and CDR2 as FYEKMQ (reference sequence). This CDR3 is CASSLGLAGGFGYNEQFF. The CDR3 DNA follows: TGTGCCAGCAGCTTAGGTCTAGCGGGAGGGTTTGGTTACAATGAGCAGTTCTTC.

V usage is TRBV21-1 and J usage is TRBJ2-1; TRBD2 reflects the table's D call only, with no check against the DNA. TRBV21-1 is shown as a pseudogene. There are 16 residues in the CDR3. DNA of the CDR3: TGTGCCAGCAGCAAAGCCAGACTAGCGGGGTACAATGAGCAGTTCTTC. It specifies CASSKARLAGYNEQFF.

The chain is built from TRBV10-1 and TRBJ2-7, with TRBD2 identical over 13 bases. Germline V CDR1 and CDR2: WNHNN, SYGVQD (reference sequence). The CDR3 runs 16 residues. The junction had 8 bases not matched to a gene; V was cut back by 9 bases and J by 0 bases. CDR3 bases: TGCGCCAGATGGGGGACTAGCGGGAAAAGCTCCTACGAGCAGTACGTC. This translates into CARWGTSGKSSYEQYV.

The chain is built from TRBV7-9 and TRBJ1-2; maybe TRBD1 (6 bases). Germline values: CDR1 SEHNR, CDR2 FQNEAQ (reference sequence). The V gene lost 5 bases and the J gene lost 7 bases, with 11 bases spanning the gap. CDR3 size: 12 residues. The CDR3 DNA reads TGTGCCAGCAGCCCCAGGGGCGGTGGCTACACCTTC. Protein product: CASSPRGGGYTF.

The chain has TRBV28 and TRBJ2-1; 9 bases agree with TRBD1. Germline lookup yields CDR1 MDHEN and CDR2 SYDVKM. This CDR3 comprises 15 residues. V lost 3 bases to trimming and J lost 3 bases; unmatched junction nucleotides: 3. The CDR3 bases are TGTGCCAGCAGTTTTGGACAGGGGCTCTACAATGAGCAGTTCTTC. Amino acids: CASSFGQGLYNEQFF.

The CDR3 is CASSLRREGRTGELFF. The CDR3 DNA sequence: TGTGCCAGCAGCTTAAGGCGGGAGGGCCGCACCGGGGAGCTGTTTTTT. J is TRBJ2-2 and V is TRBV7-2; 9 nucleotides align to TRBD2. CDR1 and CDR2 (germline): SGHTA, FQGNSA. The V segment lost 2 bases and the J segment 4 bases; nucleotides outside the gene matches: 5. The CDR3 loop spans 16 amino acids.

This chain uses TRBV19 with TRBJ1-5; no firm D call. CDR1 and CDR2 from the germline V gene are LNHDA and SQIVND (reference sequence). V was pared by 3 bases and J by 5 bases, with 14 bases between. The CDR3 contains 15 residues. CDR3 sequence reads: CASSMDSTPYQPQHF. The DNA of the CDR3 is TGTGCCAGTAGTATGGACTCTACACCGTATCAGCCCCAGCATTTT.

The genes are TRBV10-3 and TRBJ2-7; TRBD1 aligns across 9 bases. The CDR3 is 16 residues long. Per the germline V gene, CDR1 is ENHRY and CDR2 is SYGVKD. V shed 4 bases and J 0 bases; nucleotides not matched to a gene: 7. The CDR3 here is CAISATGTGSSYEQYF. The CDR3, as DNA: TGTGCCATCAGTGCGACCGGGACAGGGAGCTCCTACGAGCAGTACTTC.

Only one count was recorded for this clone. This chain links TRBV7-9 with TRBJ1-4; D is undetermined. CDR1 and CDR2 (germline): SEHNR, FQNEAQ (reference sequence). The CDR3 contains 14 residues. The V end was cut by 5 bases, the J end by 4 bases, with 11 bases between. CDR3 in DNA: TGTGCCAGCAGCCACCCCCGGGGTAATGAAAAACTGTTTTTT. Its translation: CASSHPRGNEKLFF.

The table lists this clone with a few counts. V and J are TRBV6-5 and TRBJ1-1; tentatively, D is TRBD1 (5 bases). Germline V gene lookup returns CDR1 MNHEY and CDR2 SVGAGI. Trimming removed 7 bases at V and 4 bases at J, with 13 bases between. CDR3 size: 13 residues. CDR3: CASIAQGSTEAFF. CDR3 nucleotide sequence: TGTGCCAGCATTGCCCAGGGAAGCACTGAAGCTTTCTTT.

V is TRBV29-1 and J is TRBJ2-5; no clear D gene. TRBJ2-7 explains the end of the DNA better; the J call may be wrong. The CDR3 is 11 residues long. Per the germline V gene, CDR1 is SQVTM and CDR2 is ANQGSEA. The DNA of the CDR3 is TGCAGCGCTGGTTCTGAGCACGAGCAGTACTTC. This gives the protein CSAGSEHEQYF.

The CDR3 loop is CASSFGLFQETQYF. As DNA, the CDR3 is TGTGCCAGCAGTTTTGGACTGTTCCAAGAGACCCAGTACTTC. The chain joins TRBV11-2 to TRBJ2-5; D is possibly TRBD2 (5 bases). The CDR3 extends over 14 amino acids. Trimming cost V 6 bases and J 1 base, with 12 bases left between them. Germline V gene sequence: CDR1 SGHAT, CDR2 FQNNGV.

The gene calls are TRBV7-2 and TRBJ2-2; TRBD1 aligns across 8 bases. Germline-derived CDR1 and CDR2 are SGHTA and FQGNSA. The CDR3 spans 14 residues. The V segment lost 8 bases and the J segment 1 base; nucleotides outside the gene matches: 3. The CDR3: CASAGGMNTGELFF. As DNA, the CDR3 is TGTGCCAGCGCAGGGGGCATGAACACCGGGGAGCTGTTTTTT.

The CDR3 DNA is TGCGCCAGCAGCCAACAGAACAGGGTCGGTGGGGCCAACGTCCTGACTTTC. Amino acid sequence: CASSQQNRVGGANVLTF. This chain uses TRBV4-3 with TRBJ2-6, with D perhaps TRBD1 (6 bases). The germline V and J ends were trimmed by 2 bases and 3 bases, with 14 bases remaining between them. Germline-derived CDR1 and CDR2 are LGHNA and YSLEER. The CDR3 length is 17 residues.

This clone was counted a few times. The V and J genes are TRBV19 and TRBJ1-1; a weak D match, TRBD1 (6 bases). The CDR3 spans 13 residues. Trimming pared 3 bases from V and 2 bases from J, leaving 7 bases between. Per germline, CDR1 LNHDA and CDR2 SQIVND (reference sequence). CDR3 nucleotide sequence: TGTGCCAGTAGTATGACAGGCAACACTGAAGCTTTCTTT. Its translation is CASSMTGNTEAFF.

The CDR3 reads CASSYSGGADSPLHF. The CDR3 nucleotides are TGTGCCAGCAGTTATTCAGGGGGCGCGGATTCACCCCTCCACTTT. This chain uses TRBV6-6 with TRBJ1-6; 8 nucleotides agree with TRBD1. CDR1 and CDR2 from the germline V gene are MNHNY and SVGAGI (reference sequence). The CDR3 spans 15 residues. Losses at the gene ends were 3 bases for V and 8 bases for J; bases not matched to a gene: 6.

The chain couples TRBV5-6 to TRBJ2-1; D is perhaps TRBD2 (5 bases). This CDR3 region has 18 residues. V lost 6 bases to trimming and J lost 0 bases, with 22 bases between them. The germline V gene has CDR1 SGHDT and CDR2 YYEEEE. CDR3 DNA sequence: TGTGCCAGCACCCGGATGGGAGCGGAGATGAGCTCCTACAATGAGCAGTTCTTC. This sequence encodes CASTRMGAEMSSYNEQFF.

The rearrangement joins TRBV7-2 to TRBJ2-1; D is unresolved. CDR1 and CDR2 from the germline V gene are SGHTA and FQGNSA. Between the trimmed V and J ends, which lost 1 base and 4 bases, there was a span of 11 bases. The CDR3 spans 15 residues. The CDR3 DNA is TGTGCCAGCAGCTTAGGAATGCCGACTTACAATGAGCAGTTCTTC. This sequence encodes CASSLGMPTYNEQFF.

In its sample, this clone was seen once. The CDR3 spells CASSLQDTQYF. CDR3 DNA sequence: TGTGCCAGCAGCTTACAAGATACGCAGTATTTT. The chain has TRBV7-9 and TRBJ2-3; D unresolved. Trimming took 2 bases from V and 5 from J, leaving 2 bases between them. Germline CDR1 SEHNR, CDR2 FQNEAQ (reference sequence). The CDR3 runs 11 residues.

This CDR3 reads CASSPRTGVSGNTIYF. Here the CDR3 DNA reads TGCGCCAGCAGTCCCAGGACAGGAGTCTCTGGAAACACCATATATTTT. This chain joins TRBV23-1 and TRBJ1-3; 7 bases match TRBD1. TRBV23-1 is classed as an ORF, of uncertain function. The CDR3 length is 16 residues. With 4 bases clipped from V and 0 bases from J, the junction kept 6 bases outside the gene matches.

The chain has TRBV27 and TRBJ2-7; D might be TRBD1 (6 bases). CDR3 size: 15 residues. Germline V gives CDR1 MNHEY, CDR2 SMNVEV (reference sequence). Trimming took off 6 bases at V and 0 bases at J, with 15 bases between the two ends. The CDR3 region has the DNA TGTGCCAGCAGGCCCAGGGGCGAAAGCTCCTACGAGCAGTACGTC. Its protein is CASRPRGESSYEQYV.

The V call is TRBV7-3, the J call TRBJ1-5, with 10 bases aligning to TRBD1. The CDR3 length is 16 residues. Germline trimming cut 5 bases from V and 6 bases from J; bases unmatched to any gene: 10. The germline gives CDR1 SGHTA, CDR2 FQGTGA. The CDR3 loop reads CASSAPGQGISQPQHF. DNA for the CDR3: TGTGCCAGCAGCGCTCCGGGACAGGGGATATCTCAGCCCCAGCATTTT.

On this clone itself: Relative to the germline gene, one junction end is altered; a read error may explain this. The genes are TRBV7-9 and TRBJ2-3; D might be TRBD1 (6 bases). This CDR3 has 19 residues. CDR1 SEHNR and CDR2 FQNEAQ come from the germline V gene (reference sequence). CDR3 DNA: TGTTCCAGCAGCTCGAGAATAGGGCGACAGGACTCTAGCACAGATACGCAGTATTTT. This gives the protein CSSSSRIGRQDSSTDTQYF.

Comments on this clone: Germline and junction disagree at one end, which may indicate a read error. The J gene is TRBJ2-5, the V gene TRBV7-7, with 7 bases that match TRBD2. The CDR3 is 14 amino acids. The germline CDR1 and CDR2 sequences are SSHAT and FNYEAQ (reference sequence). In nucleotides, the CDR3 is TGTGCTAGCAGCTTAGCGGGCGCTCAAGAGACCCAGTACTTC. This gives the protein CASSLAGAQETQYF.